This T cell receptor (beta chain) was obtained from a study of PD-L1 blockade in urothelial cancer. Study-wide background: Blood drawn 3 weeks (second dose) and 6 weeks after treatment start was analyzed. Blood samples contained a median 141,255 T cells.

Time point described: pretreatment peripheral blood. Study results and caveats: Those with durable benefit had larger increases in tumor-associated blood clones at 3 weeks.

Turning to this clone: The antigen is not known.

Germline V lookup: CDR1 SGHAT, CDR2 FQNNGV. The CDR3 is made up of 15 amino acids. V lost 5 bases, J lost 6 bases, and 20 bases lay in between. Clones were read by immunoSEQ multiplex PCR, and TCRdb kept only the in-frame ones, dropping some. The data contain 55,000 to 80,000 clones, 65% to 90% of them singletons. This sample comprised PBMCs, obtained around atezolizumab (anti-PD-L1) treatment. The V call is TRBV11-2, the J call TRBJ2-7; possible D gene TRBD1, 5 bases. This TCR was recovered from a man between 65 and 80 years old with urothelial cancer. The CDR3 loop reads CASSPWAGQVSEQYF. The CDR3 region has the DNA TGTGCCAGCAGCCCATGGGCAGGGCAAGTCTCCGAGCAGTACTTC.